This T cell receptor beta chain is from a study of cytomegalovirus exposure and HLA in healthy donors (dated by TCRdb to 2015 to 2018). Regarding the study in general: The roughly 700 repertoires of the first cohort and the approximately 130 validation repertoires were produced on the same platform, according to a later analysis. The study was designed to test whether signatures of past pathogen exposure could be identified by cataloging public T cell receptors. A separate validation cohort of roughly 110 different subjects was used in addition to the approximately 700-subject first cohort. To predict cytomegalovirus infection status, the study combined high-throughput TCR immunosequencing, statistical association of individual TCRs with disease status, and machine learning. General findings and caveats noted by the study authors: According to the authors, the approach could potentially be generalized to other disease states and immunological phenotypes. In a later analysis, TCRs clustered in the first cohort were found to also tend to co-occur in the approximately 120 validation repertoires, with roughly 93% of cluster scores above 0. The study gave a list of about 160 TCR beta chains associated with cytomegalovirus. A later analysis had no HLA typing for the validation cohort, so co-occurrence there was scored across all 110 or so repertoires. The classifier was reported to diagnose cytomegalovirus status with high specificity and sensitivity in both the original cohort and the validation cohort. A few of the identified cytomegalovirus-associated TCR beta chains were confirmed in vitro to be specific for cytomegalovirus antigens. Most TCR sequences were observed very rarely across donors, whereas some public TCRs were present in many individuals.

Separate from the roughly 660-subject first cohort, the validation cohort of about 130 subjects was the group to which the donors belonged. On this clone itself: This receptor's antigen is unknown. One base away there is no much larger clone; base qualities are not given.

The CDR3 starts with the cysteine, ends with the phenylalanine, and has 16 residues. Solely the CDR3 DNA is kept, with 48 bases framed from the first base. The germline V and J ends show losses of 5 bases and 4 bases respectively, and no gene match explains 10 bases of the junction. CDR1 and CDR2 are read off the germline V gene (reference sequence) as LNHDA and SQIVND. The protocol used for the library was the immunoSEQ multiplex PCR assay. As for how the authors treated the data: To diagnose cytomegalovirus status from the catalog of TCR beta chain sequences, a statistical classification framework was built. This is the immuneACCESS table as TCRdb keeps it, with only in-frame sequences that have V and J called. A part of the clones is gone; compared with another copy, unresolved V genes explain less than half, and the rest is unexplained. D and trimming come from the DNA, and the V and J calls and clone size come from that table. The sample table contains some 170,000 clones; only one count was recorded for roughly 89% of them. The leading ten clones occupy around 3.8% of the sample.

In this chain, TRBV19 is recombined with TRBJ2-1; TRBD2 lines up with 8 middle nucleotides. The sample comprised PBMCs. This sequence originates from a man aged 18-30 years in good health and CMV-seropositive. This receptor carries the CDR3 CASSPLAAGNYNEQFF. The DNA sequence is TGTGCCAGTAGTCCACTAGCGGCGGGTAATTACAATGAGCAGTTCTTC. Outside the CDR3, residues come from the reference TRBV19 and TRBJ2-1 proteins, so the full variable domain is: DGGITQSPKYLFRKEGQNVTLSCEQNLNHDAMYWYRQDPGQGLRLIYYSQIVNDFQKGDIAEGYSVSREKKESFPLTVTSAQKNPTAFYLCASSPLAAGNYNEQFFGPGTRLTVL.